The 3 T cell receptor beta chains below all came from one sample that was sequenced in a study of blood T cell repertoires in COVID-19. Sequencing used immunoSEQ multiplex PCR; TCRdb keeps in-frame clones, though not all of them. The sample contains more than 300,000 clones, 85% to 90% of which appear only once. Material for sequencing was PBMCs or T cells enriched from blood (not recorded which). The receptors were gathered from a woman aged 18-29 years who had recovered from COVID-19.

The rearrangement joins TRBV11-2 to TRBJ2-1; possible D gene TRBD1, 6 bases. The CDR3 runs to 12 residues. The germline gives CDR1 SGHAT, CDR2 FQNNGV. Trimming took 1 base from V and 10 from J, leaving 8 bases between them. The CDR3 DNA is TGTGCCAGCAGCTTAGCCCAGGGGGAGCAGTTCTTC. Amino acid sequence: CASSLAQGEQFF.

The chain employs TRBV23-1 and TRBJ1-2; perhaps TRBD1 as D (6 bases). TRBV23-1 is sorted into the ORF group, with uncertain function. The length of the CDR3 is 17 residues. Trimming left V 6 bases short and J 0 bases short, with 20 bases between. CDR3 in amino acids: CASSTLGQPTANYGYTF. As DNA, the CDR3 is TGCGCCAGCAGCACTCTAGGACAGCCCACGGCTAACTATGGCTACACCTTC.

The chain uses TRBV28 and TRBJ2-5, with D possibly matching TRBD2 (6 bases). V lost 2 bases to trimming and J lost 13 bases, with 11 bases between them. The CDR3 spans 11 residues. Germline V gene data show CDR1 as MDHEN and CDR2 as SYDVKM. Here the CDR3 DNA reads TGTGCCAGCAGTTTAGGCGGGACCATGTACTTC. This translates into CASSLGGTMYF.